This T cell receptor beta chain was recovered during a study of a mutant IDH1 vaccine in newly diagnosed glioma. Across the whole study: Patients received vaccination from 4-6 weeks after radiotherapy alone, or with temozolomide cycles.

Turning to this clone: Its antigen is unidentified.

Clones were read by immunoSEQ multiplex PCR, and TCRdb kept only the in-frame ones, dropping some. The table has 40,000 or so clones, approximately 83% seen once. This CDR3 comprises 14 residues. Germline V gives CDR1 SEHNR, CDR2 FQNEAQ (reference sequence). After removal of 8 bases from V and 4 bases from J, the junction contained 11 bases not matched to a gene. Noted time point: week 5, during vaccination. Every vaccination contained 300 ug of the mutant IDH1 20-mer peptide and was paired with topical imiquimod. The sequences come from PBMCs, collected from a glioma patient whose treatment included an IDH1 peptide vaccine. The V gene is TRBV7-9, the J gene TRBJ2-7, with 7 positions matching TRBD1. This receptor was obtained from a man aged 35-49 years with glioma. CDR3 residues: CASGLTGSRYEQYF. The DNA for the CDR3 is TGTGCCAGCGGGCTGACAGGGTCGAGGTACGAGCAGTACTTC.